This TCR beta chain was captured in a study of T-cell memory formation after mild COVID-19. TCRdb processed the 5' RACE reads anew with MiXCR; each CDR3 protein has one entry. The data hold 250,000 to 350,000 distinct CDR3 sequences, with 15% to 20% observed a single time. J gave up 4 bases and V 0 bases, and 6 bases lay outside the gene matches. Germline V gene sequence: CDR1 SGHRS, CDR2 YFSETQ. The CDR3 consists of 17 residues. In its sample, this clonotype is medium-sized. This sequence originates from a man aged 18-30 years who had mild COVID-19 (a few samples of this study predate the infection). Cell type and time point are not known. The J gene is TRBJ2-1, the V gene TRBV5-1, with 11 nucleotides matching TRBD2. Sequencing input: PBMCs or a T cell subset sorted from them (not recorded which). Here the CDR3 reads CASSLAPLAGGYNEQFF. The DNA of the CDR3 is TGCGCCAGCAGCTTGGCCCCCCTAGCGGGGGGTTACAATGAGCAGTTCTTC.